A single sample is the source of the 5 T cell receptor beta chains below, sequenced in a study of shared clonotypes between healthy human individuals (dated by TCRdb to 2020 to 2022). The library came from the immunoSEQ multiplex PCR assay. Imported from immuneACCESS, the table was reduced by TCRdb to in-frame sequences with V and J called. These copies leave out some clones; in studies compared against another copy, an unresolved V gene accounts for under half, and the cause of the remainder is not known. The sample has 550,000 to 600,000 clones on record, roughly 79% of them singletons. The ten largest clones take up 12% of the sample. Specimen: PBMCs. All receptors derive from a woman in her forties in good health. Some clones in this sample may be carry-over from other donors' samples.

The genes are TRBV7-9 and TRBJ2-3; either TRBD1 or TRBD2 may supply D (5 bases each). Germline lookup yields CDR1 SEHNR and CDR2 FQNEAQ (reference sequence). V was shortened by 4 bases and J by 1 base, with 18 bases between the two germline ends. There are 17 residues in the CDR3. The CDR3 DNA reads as TGTGCCAGCAGCTCATACCGGGGCCCCGAGGGCACAGATACGCAGTATTTT. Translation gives CASSSYRGPEGTDTQYF.

The CDR3 sequence is CASSLGAGYYTGELFF. Written as DNA, the CDR3 is TGTGCCAGCAGTTTAGGGGCAGGGTATTACACCGGGGAGCTGTTTTTT. The J gene is TRBJ2-2, the V gene TRBV27; a weak D match, TRBD1 (5 bases). The V and J ends lost 2 bases and 3 bases respectively, with 13 bases between them. The CDR3 loop spans 16 amino acids. Per germline, CDR1 MNHEY and CDR2 SMNVEV (reference sequence).

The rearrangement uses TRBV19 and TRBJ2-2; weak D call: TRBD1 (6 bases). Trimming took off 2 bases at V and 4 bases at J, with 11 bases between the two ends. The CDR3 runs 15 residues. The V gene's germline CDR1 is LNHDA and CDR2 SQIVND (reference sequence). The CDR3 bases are TGTGCCAGTAGTATATACAGGGTGGGCACCGGGGAGCTGTTTTTT. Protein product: CASSIYRVGTGELFF.

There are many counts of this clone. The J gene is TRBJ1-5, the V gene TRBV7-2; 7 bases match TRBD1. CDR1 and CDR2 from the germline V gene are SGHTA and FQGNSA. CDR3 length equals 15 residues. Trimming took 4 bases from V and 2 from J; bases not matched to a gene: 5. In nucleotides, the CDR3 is TGTGCCAGCAGCTCTGGACAGGCTGGCAATCAGCCCCAGCATTTT. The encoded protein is CASSSGQAGNQPQHF. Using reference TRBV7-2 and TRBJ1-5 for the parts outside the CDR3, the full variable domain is GAGVSQSPSNKVTEKGKDVELRCDPISGHTALYWYRQSLGQGLEFLIYFQGNSAPDKSGLPSDRFSAERTGGSVSTLTIQRTQQEDSAVYLCASSSGQAGNQPQHFGDGTRLSIL.

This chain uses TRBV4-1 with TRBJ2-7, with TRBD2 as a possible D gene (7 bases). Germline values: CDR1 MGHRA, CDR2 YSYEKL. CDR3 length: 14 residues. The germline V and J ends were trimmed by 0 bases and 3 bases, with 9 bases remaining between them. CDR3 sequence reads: CASSQEGGLYEQYF. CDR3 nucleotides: TGCGCCAGCAGCCAAGAGGGGGGGCTCTACGAGCAGTACTTC.